The sequence of this T cell receptor (beta chain) was determined in a study of blood T cell repertoires in COVID-19. Overall study context: The United States, Italy and Spain provided the acute and convalescent COVID-19 samples.

Germline V CDR1 and CDR2: MNHNS, SASEGT. Trimming cost V 8 bases and J 5 bases; bases outside gene matches: 6. CDR3 length equals 14 residues. Under the authors' procedure: The assay estimated nucleated cells by amplifying reference gene primers. Method: immunoSEQ multiplex PCR; TCRdb's copy keeps in-frame clones and lacks some. Clone size and the V and J calls come from that table; the DNA yielded D and trimming. The top ten hold 0.87% of the sample, which has 250,000 to 350,000 clones, about 85% seen once. The TCR sequence derives from a human donor with COVID-19, enrolled during active disease. The donor label of this sample is uncertain. The chain links TRBV6-1 to TRBJ1-4; 9 bases fit TRBD1. The sample taken for sequencing was peripheral blood. CDR3 nucleotides: TGTGCCAGCCGCCGGGACAGGGAGAATGAAAAACTGTTTTTT. Protein product: CASRRDRENEKLFF.